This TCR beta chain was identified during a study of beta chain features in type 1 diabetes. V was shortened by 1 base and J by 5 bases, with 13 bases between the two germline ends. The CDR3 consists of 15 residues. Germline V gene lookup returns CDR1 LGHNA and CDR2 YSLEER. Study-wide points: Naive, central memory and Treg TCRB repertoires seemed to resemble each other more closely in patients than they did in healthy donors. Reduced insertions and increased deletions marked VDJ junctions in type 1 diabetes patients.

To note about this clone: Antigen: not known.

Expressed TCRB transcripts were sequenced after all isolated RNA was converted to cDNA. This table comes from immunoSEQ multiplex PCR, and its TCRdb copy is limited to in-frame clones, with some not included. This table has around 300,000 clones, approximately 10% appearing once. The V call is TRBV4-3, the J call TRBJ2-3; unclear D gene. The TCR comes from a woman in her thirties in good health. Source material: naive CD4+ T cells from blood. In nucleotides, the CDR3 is TGCGCCAGCAGCCAAGCTCCCGCAGGCGAAGATACGCAGTATTTT. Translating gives CASSQAPAGEDTQYF.